The rows below give T cell receptor beta chains drawn from one sample of a study of blood T cell repertoires in COVID-19. TCRdb's table, derived via immunoSEQ multiplex PCR, lists solely in-frame clones and lacks some. Of a few hundred thousand clones in the sample, over 75% were seen once. The sequencing input was PBMCs or T cells enriched from blood (not recorded which). These receptors were obtained from a man aged 25 to 45 who had recovered from COVID-19. Each CDR3 is given with its conserved first and last residue. The D gene is left open where the match is weak. For some rows the clone size is stated as once, few or many, or as a class when expanded; others skip it.

v_gene: TRBV2; abundance: once; d_gene: TRBD1; j_gene: TRBJ2-3; CDR3nt: TGTGCCAGCAGGTTCGACAGGGGATCTAGCACAGATACGCAGTATTTT; CDR3aa: CASRFDRGSSTDTQYF
v_gene: TRBV5-1; abundance: .; d_gene: .; j_gene: TRBJ2-3; CDR3nt: TGCGCCAGCAGCTTGCTTTCAGGTAGCACAGATACGCAGTATTTT; CDR3aa: CASSLLSGSTDTQYF
v_gene: TRBV30; abundance: .; d_gene: TRBD2; j_gene: TRBJ2-5; CDR3nt: TGTGCCTGGAGCCGCGGGGGGAAAGAGACCCAGTACTTC; CDR3aa: CAWSRGGKETQYF
v_gene: TRBV7-2; abundance: .; d_gene: .; j_gene: TRBJ1-1; CDR3nt: TGTGCCAGCAGCGATCAGGGTGTCACTGAAGCTTTCTTT; CDR3aa: CASSDQGVTEAFF
v_gene: TRBV9; abundance: .; d_gene: .; j_gene: TRBJ1-2; CDR3nt: TGTGCCAGCAGCGTAGAGGGGCCGAAAGGGGCTGGCTACACCTTC; CDR3aa: CASSVEGPKGAGYTF
v_gene: TRBV3-1/TRBV3-2; abundance: .; d_gene: .; j_gene: TRBJ1-6; CDR3nt: TGTGCCAGCAGCCCAGGTTTAGTGGGCACGGTTTCACCCCTCCACTTT; CDR3aa: CASSPGLVGTVSPLHF
v_gene: TRBV12-5; abundance: .; d_gene: .; j_gene: TRBJ1-2; CDR3nt: TGTGCTAGTGGTGGCCCCAACGGGAACGAAGGCTACACCTTC; CDR3aa: CASGGPNGNEGYTF
v_gene: TRBV3-1/TRBV3-2; abundance: .; d_gene: .; j_gene: TRBJ2-7; CDR3nt: TGTGCCAGCAGCCATCCCGGGTCTCTCGTCCACGAGCAGTACTTC; CDR3aa: CASSHPGSLVHEQYF
v_gene: TRBV6-2/TRBV6-3; abundance: .; d_gene: .; j_gene: TRBJ2-1; CDR3nt: TGTGCCAGCAGACCTCTAGAGGGTTGGGAGCAGTTCTTC; CDR3aa: CASRPLEGWEQFF
v_gene: TRBV4-2; abundance: .; d_gene: .; j_gene: TRBJ1-2; CDR3nt: TGTGCCAGCCTAGGGGCCCGGGATGGCTACACCTTC; CDR3aa: CASLGARDGYTF
v_gene: TRBV4-1; abundance: few; d_gene: .; j_gene: TRBJ2-5; CDR3nt: TGCGCCAGCAGCCAAGATTGGGGAGTGAGCGAGACCCAGTACTTC; CDR3aa: CASSQDWGVSETQYF
v_gene: TRBV4-1; abundance: .; d_gene: .; j_gene: TRBJ2-5; CDR3nt: TGCGCCAGCAGCCAAGATCAGGGTACTCAAGAGACCCAGTACTTC; CDR3aa: CASSQDQGTQETQYF
v_gene: TRBV5-1; abundance: .; d_gene: .; j_gene: TRBJ1-2; CDR3nt: TGCGCCAGCAGCTTAGAGGTTGCAGCTGACTATGGCTACACCTTC; CDR3aa: CASSLEVAADYGYTF
v_gene: TRBV6-5; abundance: .; d_gene: TRBD2; j_gene: TRBJ2-5; CDR3nt: TGTGCCAGCAGTAGCGGGGGAAGGAAGACCCAGTACTTC; CDR3aa: CASSSGGRKTQYF
v_gene: TRBV10-3; abundance: few; d_gene: TRBD1; j_gene: TRBJ1-1; CDR3nt: TGTGCCATCGGCGTTCAAACAGGGGGCACTGAAGCTTTCTTT; CDR3aa: CAIGVQTGGTEAFF
v_gene: TRBV4-1; abundance: .; d_gene: .; j_gene: TRBJ1-1; CDR3nt: TGCGCCAGCAGCCAAGCTCAGGGGTTCGGCACTGAAGCTTTCTTT; CDR3aa: CASSQAQGFGTEAFF
v_gene: TRBV10-3; abundance: .; d_gene: TRBD1; j_gene: TRBJ1-2; CDR3nt: TGTGCCATCAGGAGGGACAGGGGCGGCTACACCTTC; CDR3aa: CAIRRDRGGYTF
v_gene: TRBV6-5; abundance: .; d_gene: .; j_gene: TRBJ1-6; CDR3nt: TGTGCCAGCAGTTTACAGCCCAGCAGCCCACCCCTCCACTTT; CDR3aa: CASSLQPSSPPLHF
v_gene: TRBV7-8; abundance: once; d_gene: .; j_gene: TRBJ1-2; CDR3nt: TGTGCCAGCAGGGGTTACGAGACGAGGACTAACTATGGCTACACCTTC; CDR3aa: CASRGYETRTNYGYTF
v_gene: TRBV19; abundance: .; d_gene: .; j_gene: TRBJ2-7; CDR3nt: TGTGCCAGTAGTATAGATGTCGCCAGGGGCCCCCCCTACGAGCAGTACTTC; CDR3aa: CASSIDVARGPPYEQYF
v_gene: TRBV5-4; abundance: once; d_gene: .; j_gene: TRBJ1-2; CDR3nt: TGTGCCAGCAGTCGACGAGGACAGCACAACTATGGCTACACCTTC; CDR3aa: CASSRRGQHNYGYTF
v_gene: TRBV12-3/TRBV12-4; abundance: few; d_gene: .; j_gene: TRBJ1-2; CDR3nt: TGTGCCAGCAGTACCCTCGGGGGGTATGGCTACACCTTC; CDR3aa: CASSTLGGYGYTF
v_gene: TRBV11-2; abundance: .; d_gene: TRBD1; j_gene: TRBJ2-7; CDR3nt: TGTGCCAGCAGCCCTCCTTGGGACAGGTCTTACGAGCAGTACTTC; CDR3aa: CASSPPWDRSYEQYF
v_gene: TRBV6-5; abundance: .; d_gene: TRBD2; j_gene: TRBJ2-3; CDR3nt: TGTGCCAGCAGTCCTAGCGGGCTCACAGATACGCAGTATTTT; CDR3aa: CASSPSGLTDTQYF
v_gene: TRBV18; abundance: .; d_gene: TRBD2; j_gene: TRBJ2-1; CDR3nt: TGTGCCAGCTCACCGGGACTAGCGCACTACAATGAGCAGTTCTTC; CDR3aa: CASSPGLAHYNEQFF
v_gene: TRBV13; abundance: .; d_gene: TRBD1; j_gene: TRBJ2-7; CDR3nt: TGTGCCAGCAGCCTCGGGACAGATATGTCCTACGAGCAGTACTTC; CDR3aa: CASSLGTDMSYEQYF
v_gene: TRBV14; abundance: .; d_gene: .; j_gene: TRBJ1-1; CDR3nt: TGTGCCAGCAGCCCCTCAAGACAGCAAGCTTTCTTT; CDR3aa: CASSPSRQQAFF
v_gene: TRBV7-9; abundance: .; d_gene: TRBD1; j_gene: TRBJ2-2; CDR3nt: TGTGCCAGCACCCCTCGAGGGGGCAGGACCGGGGAGCTGTTTTTT; CDR3aa: CASTPRGGRTGELFF
v_gene: TRBV7-9; abundance: .; d_gene: .; j_gene: TRBJ2-7; CDR3nt: TGTGCCAGCAGCACCAGTACCGAGCAGTACTTC; CDR3aa: CASSTSTEQYF
v_gene: TRBV7-2; abundance: once; d_gene: .; j_gene: TRBJ1-4; CDR3nt: TGTGCCAGCAGCAAAACCGGGGAGGAACTGTTTTTT; CDR3aa: CASSKTGEELFF
v_gene: TRBV5-1; abundance: .; d_gene: TRBD1; j_gene: TRBJ1-6; CDR3nt: TGCGCCAGCAGCTTGGGACAGGGATCCTATAATTCACCCCTCCACTTT; CDR3aa: CASSLGQGSYNSPLHF
v_gene: TRBV28; abundance: .; d_gene: TRBD1; j_gene: TRBJ1-2; CDR3nt: TGTGCCAGCAGGCTGGGACAGGGGGTTGGTGGCTACACCTTC; CDR3aa: CASRLGQGVGGYTF
v_gene: TRBV11-2; abundance: .; d_gene: TRBD2; j_gene: TRBJ2-3; CDR3nt: TGTGCCAGCAGCCCCCGGGGGGGCCGCACAGATACGCAGTATTTT; CDR3aa: CASSPRGGRTDTQYF
v_gene: TRBV6-5; abundance: .; d_gene: .; j_gene: TRBJ1-1; CDR3nt: TGTGCCAGCAGTTACTCTTCGCCCAGCACTGAAGCTTTCTTT; CDR3aa: CASSYSSPSTEAFF
v_gene: TRBV3-1/TRBV3-2; abundance: once; d_gene: .; j_gene: TRBJ1-4; CDR3nt: TGTGCCAGCAGCCAACGGGTCGGGTTGGGTGAAAAACTGTTTTTT; CDR3aa: CASSQRVGLGEKLFF
v_gene: TRBV9; abundance: .; d_gene: .; j_gene: TRBJ1-2; CDR3nt: TGTGCCAGCAGCGTAGGGCTTGGAGATGGCTACACCTTC; CDR3aa: CASSVGLGDGYTF
v_gene: TRBV7-2; abundance: .; d_gene: TRBD1; j_gene: TRBJ1-2; CDR3nt: TGTGCCAGCAGGTTGGGACAGTCGGTAAATGGCTACACCTTC; CDR3aa: CASRLGQSVNGYTF
v_gene: TRBV6-5; abundance: .; d_gene: .; j_gene: TRBJ1-2; CDR3nt: TGTGCCAGCAGTTCTATGAGTGGCTACACCTTC; CDR3aa: CASSSMSGYTF
v_gene: TRBV14; abundance: once; d_gene: .; j_gene: TRBJ2-7; CDR3nt: TGTGCCAGCAGCCAAGATAGCGTATCCTACGAGCAGTACTTC; CDR3aa: CASSQDSVSYEQYF
v_gene: TRBV6-2/TRBV6-3; abundance: .; d_gene: .; j_gene: TRBJ1-5; CDR3nt: TGTGCCAGCAGTTATGAACAGAGAATTGATCAGCCCCAGCATTTT; CDR3aa: CASSYEQRIDQPQHF
v_gene: TRBV5-1; abundance: .; d_gene: .; j_gene: TRBJ1-1; CDR3nt: TGCGCCAGCAGGAAACCCGGGGGTCTACGGGGAAACACTGAAGCTTTCTTT; CDR3aa: CASRKPGGLRGNTEAFF
v_gene: TRBV27; abundance: .; d_gene: .; j_gene: TRBJ1-6; CDR3nt: TGTGCCAGCAGTCTCCCCAGTCCCGTTTCACCCCTCCACTTT; CDR3aa: CASSLPSPVSPLHF
v_gene: TRBV12-5; abundance: .; d_gene: .; j_gene: TRBJ2-2; CDR3nt: TGTGCTAGTGGTTTGGGCAGTTACACCGGGGAGCTGTTTTTT; CDR3aa: CASGLGSYTGELFF
v_gene: TRBV30; abundance: .; d_gene: .; j_gene: TRBJ1-3; CDR3nt: TGTGCCTGGAGTGTATCTTTCTCTGGAAACACCATATATTTT; CDR3aa: CAWSVSFSGNTIYF